This T cell receptor (beta chain) derives from a study of metastatic and nonmetastatic thyroid tumors. Study context: Both malignant and benign thyroid patients supplied peripheral blood and tumor or nodule tissue samples, across which the repertoires of these patients were then compared.

In the authors' workflow: The authors used CDR3 differences across clinicopathological groups to build a distant-metastasis classifier for papillary thyroid cancer. TCRdb re-called the PCR reads with MiXCR. The V and J calls reflect TCRdb's pipeline rather than the authors' work. The sample consists of around 28,000 clones, around 13% of them appearing once. Study conclusions and caveats: A significant increase in TCR beta diversity was reportedly seen in malignant thyroid tumors relative to benign nodules, in blood and tumor.

Deletions cut 5 bases from V and 8 bases from J, with 15 bases between. This CDR3 has 13 amino acids. The germline V gene encodes CDR1 SGHAT and CDR2 FQDESV (reference sequence). The count of this clone is one. The antigen is unknown. No patient had received any treatment before thyroid surgery. The rearrangement joins TRBV11-1 to TRBJ1-2; D remains ambiguous. What was sequenced was blood. The sequence was collected from a female donor with papillary thyroid cancer or a benign thyroid nodule (not recorded which). Some clones in this sample may be carry-over from other donors' samples. CDR3 sequence (DNA): TGTGCCAGCAGCCTTATAGGGAAGGAAGGCTACACCTTC. Translating gives CASSLIGKEGYTF.